Given below is one T cell receptor (beta chain) in context. Antigen: not known. Germline V gene sequence: CDR1 MNHEY, CDR2 SVGAGI. The V and J ends lost 1 base and 2 bases respectively, with 8 bases between them. The CDR3 sequence is 14 residues long. This record comes from a study of beta chain features in type 1 diabetes. Every donor provided one heparinised blood draw, which averaged around 120 mL. Study results and limitations: Insertions at VDJ junctions were less frequent in type 1 diabetes patients. These patients also deleted more nucleotides at the same junctions.

Expressed TCRB transcripts were sequenced because the entire RNA isolate underwent reverse transcription. The data were produced by immunoSEQ multiplex PCR, yet TCRdb's version contains in-frame clones alone and is incomplete. Of some 100,000 clones listed, roughly 43% were seen once; the top ten hold roughly 0.059%. The receptor's source is a woman aged 18-30 years in good health. Sequences were obtained from stem cell memory CD4+ T cells from blood. V is TRBV6-5 and J is TRBJ1-1; no clear D gene. DNA for the CDR3: TGTGCCAGCAGTTACTTTCGGAGTAACACTGAAGCTTTCTTT. Translated: CASSYFRSNTEAFF.